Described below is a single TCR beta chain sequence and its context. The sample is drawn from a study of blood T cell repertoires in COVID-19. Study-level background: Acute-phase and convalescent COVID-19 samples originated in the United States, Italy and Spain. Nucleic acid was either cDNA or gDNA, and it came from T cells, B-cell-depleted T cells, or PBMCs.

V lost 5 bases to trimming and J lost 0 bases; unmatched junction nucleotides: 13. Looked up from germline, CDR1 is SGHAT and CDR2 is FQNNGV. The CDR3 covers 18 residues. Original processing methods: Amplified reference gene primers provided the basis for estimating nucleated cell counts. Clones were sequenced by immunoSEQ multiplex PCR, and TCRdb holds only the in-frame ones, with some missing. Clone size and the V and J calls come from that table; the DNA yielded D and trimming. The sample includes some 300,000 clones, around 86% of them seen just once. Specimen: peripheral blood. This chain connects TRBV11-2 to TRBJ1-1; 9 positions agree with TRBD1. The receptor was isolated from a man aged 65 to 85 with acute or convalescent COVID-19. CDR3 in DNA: TGTGCCAGCAGCGGTGTGGAGGGACAGGGATTTATGAACACTGAAGCTTTCTTT. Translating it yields CASSGVEGQGFMNTEAFF.